These 11 T cell receptor beta chains came from one sample sequenced in a study of T cells in Graves' hyperthyroidism and ophthalmopathy. The CDR3 regions of TCR beta were amplified from RNA transcripts. Primed by the HTBI set, a first-round RT-PCR was run on the TCR CDR3. TCRdb ran MiXCR on the multiplex PCR reads and lists one entry per CDR3 protein. The sample yields around 97,000 distinct CDR3 sequences, 47% seen once. The sequenced material came from blood. The receptors were sampled from a man aged 35-49 years with Graves' hyperthyroidism.

This clonotype has a count of ten or more. The chain couples TRBV6-1 to TRBJ2-3; possibly TRBD1 for D (5 bases). Germline V gene lookup returns CDR1 MNHNS and CDR2 SASEGT. The CDR3 runs 14 residues. The germline V and J ends were trimmed by 8 bases and 2 bases, with 14 bases remaining between them. Here the CDR3 reads CASGQFTSTDTQYF. DNA for the CDR3: TGTGCCAGCGGACAATTTACATCCACAGATACGCAGTATTTT.

This clonotype was counted at least ten times. V is TRBV20-1 and J is TRBJ1-2; 8 nucleotides align to TRBD1. Trimming cost V 4 bases and J 0 bases; bases outside gene matches: 10. CDR1 and CDR2 from the germline V gene are DFQATT and SNEGSKA (reference sequence). The CDR3 covers 16 residues. CDR3 sequence: CSATNRGTLANYGYTF. Here the CDR3 DNA reads TGCAGTGCTACAAACAGGGGGACCCTAGCTAACTATGGCTACACCTTC.

This clonotype showed up many times. V gene TRBV6-4 combines with J gene TRBJ2-7; D is unresolved. Germline CDR1 MRHNA, CDR2 SNTAGT. V was trimmed by 5 bases and J by 6 bases, leaving 23 bases between them. This CDR3 region has 16 residues. The CDR3: CASSPSRLTSAPEQYF. The CDR3, as DNA: TGTGCCAGCAGTCCGAGCAGGCTCACCTCAGCACCCGAGCAGTACTTC.

This clonotype appeared many times. The rearrangement uses TRBV5-6 and TRBJ2-7; 8 bases map to TRBD1. Germline trimming cut 3 bases from V and 3 bases from J; bases unmatched to any gene: 5. The CDR3 sequence is 14 residues long. Looked up from germline, CDR1 is SGHDT and CDR2 is YYEEEE. CDR3 region: CASSWTGRGYEQYF. The CDR3 DNA reads TGTGCCAGCAGCTGGACAGGGAGAGGCTACGAGCAGTACTTC. The variable domain in full, with the rest retrieved from reference TRBV5-6 and TRBJ2-7, is DAGVTQSPTHLIKTRGQQVTLRCSPKSGHDTVSWYQQALGQGPQFIFQYYEEEERQRGNFPDRFSGHQFPNYSSELNVNALLLGDSALYLCASSWTGRGYEQYFGPGTRLTVT.

This clonotype was recorded many times. This rearrangement joins TRBV7-9 to TRBJ1-4; D might be TRBD1 (5 bases). V was shortened by 5 bases and J by 8 bases, with 15 bases between the two germline ends. The germline V gene has CDR1 SEHNR and CDR2 FQNEAQ (reference sequence). The CDR3 has 14 residues. CDR3: CASSVGTDEEKLFF. As DNA, the CDR3 is TGTGCCAGCAGCGTCGGGACGGACGAGGAAAAACTGTTTTTT.

The V gene is TRBV11-2, the J gene TRBJ2-7, with D unresolved. This CDR3 has 13 residues. V lost 8 bases, J lost 3 bases, and 14 bases lay in between. Germline V gives CDR1 SGHAT, CDR2 FQNNGV. CDR3 loop: CASSPDPFYEQYF. The CDR3 DNA reads TGTGCCAGCTCACCGGACCCCTTCTACGAGCAGTACTTC.

This clonotype was seen repeatedly, ten times or more. This sequence joins TRBV2 and TRBJ2-1; 8 bases align to TRBD1. The CDR3 has 13 residues. CDR1 and CDR2 (germline): SNHLY, FYNNEI. The CDR3 bases are TGTGCTCTCCGACAGGGGCCCAAGGGTGAGCAGTTCTTC. Its protein is CALRQGPKGEQFF.

The genes are TRBV20-1 and TRBJ2-3, with D perhaps assigned TRBD1 or TRBD2 (5 bases each). V lost 3 bases, J lost 6 bases, and 13 bases lay in between. From germline, CDR1 is DFQATT and CDR2 SNEGSKA (reference sequence). The CDR3 loop spans 13 amino acids. The CDR3 region has the DNA TGCAGTGCTAGGGGGGTTGGCGGGGATACGCAGTATTTT. This encodes CSARGVGGDTQYF.

This clonotype was seen only once. The chain is built from TRBV11-2 and TRBJ1-1; 11 positions agree with TRBD1. CDR1 SGHAT and CDR2 FQNNGV come from the germline V gene. This CDR3 spans 16 amino acids. V shed 1 base and J 3 bases; nucleotides not matched to a gene: 4. CDR3 sequence reads: CASSLGGTGGDTEAFF. CDR3 DNA: TGTGCCAGCAGCTTAGGTGGGACAGGGGGAGACACTGAAGCTTTCTTT.

The V gene is TRBV5-1, the J gene TRBJ1-5, with 11 bases lining up with TRBD1. This CDR3 is 15 amino acids long. J was trimmed by 6 bases and V by 4 bases; bases with no gene match: 6. The germline V gene has CDR1 SGHRS and CDR2 YFSETQ. DNA for the CDR3: TGCGCCAGCAGCCCAGGACAGGGGGCTATTCAGCCCCAGCATTTT. Amino acids: CASSPGQGAIQPQHF.

The CDR3 loop is CSLGTGGFETEAFF. CDR3 coding DNA: TGCAGCTTAGGAACGGGGGGTTTTGAAACTGAAGCTTTCTTT. This chain connects TRBV29-1 to TRBJ1-1, with a possible D match to TRBD1 (5 bases). Germline V gives CDR1 SQVTM, CDR2 ANQGSEA. V lost 8 bases, J lost 5 bases, and 21 bases lay in between. The CDR3 is 14 residues long.